The 22 T cell receptor beta chains listed next were all sequenced from one sample in a study of Ad26.COV2.S vaccination and SARS-CoV-2 variants. Treatment described: 15 to 20 received Ad26.COV2.S at low or high dose, single or two shots; several received placebo; per-sample allocation not given. Following the first vaccine or placebo injection, samples were taken on day 63. The repertoire was sequenced with immunoSEQ multiplex PCR; TCRdb's copy has only in-frame clones and lacks some. The sample holds just under 250,000 clones, roughly 90% seen once. This sample comprised peripheral blood, obtained in a trial of Ad26.COV2.S vaccine versus placebo. These receptors were collected from a person between 18 and 60 years old who received the Ad26.COV2.S COVID-19 vaccine or a placebo.

The chain joins TRBV5-5 to TRBJ1-2, with no clear D. CDR3 size: 13 residues. CDR1 and CDR2 (germline): SGHKS, YYEKEE (reference sequence). V lost 4 bases, J lost 6 bases, and 13 bases lay in between. CDR3 sequence: CASSPTGRDGYTF. The CDR3, as DNA: TGTGCCAGCAGCCCCACGGGGAGGGATGGCTACACCTTC.

This clone was seen a few times. The chain couples TRBV7-6 to TRBJ1-3, with a weak D call TRBD1 (5 bases). Trimming left V 6 bases short and J 0 bases short, with 9 bases between. Germline assignment: CDR1 SGHVS and CDR2 FNYEAQ. The CDR3 covers 14 residues. CDR3 protein: CASRDRNSGNTIYF. Here the CDR3 DNA reads TGTGCCAGCAGAGACAGAAACTCTGGAAACACCATATATTTT.

This chain uses TRBV28 with TRBJ2-7; TRBD1 agrees at 8 bases. Germline V gives CDR1 MDHEN, CDR2 SYDVKM. The junction had 10 bases not matched to a gene; V was cut back by 7 bases and J by 2 bases. This CDR3 has 15 amino acids. CDR3 sequence: CASTSEGQDPYEQYF. In DNA form, the CDR3 reads TGTGCCAGCACCTCCGAGGGACAGGATCCCTACGAGCAGTACTTC.

The genes are TRBV7-6 and TRBJ1-1, with TRBD1 matching over 7 bases. This CDR3 spans 15 amino acids. Trimming took 7 bases from V and 1 from J; bases not matched to a gene: 9. In germline, CDR1 is SGHVS, CDR2 FNYEAQ. Here the CDR3 DNA reads TGTGCCAGCATCGACAAGGGGGCAGCGAACACTGAAGCTTTCTTT. Protein sequence: CASIDKGAANTEAFF. Combining the CDR3 with reference TRBV7-6 and TRBJ1-1 gives the whole variable domain GAGVSQSPRYKVTKRGQDVALRCDPISGHVSLYWYRQALGQGPEFLTYFNYEAQQDKSGLPNDRFSAERPEGSISTLTIQRTEQRDSAMYRCASIDKGAANTEAFFGQGTRLTVV.

In DNA, the CDR3 is TGTGCCAGTAGCGACCGCGGACAGGGGACCTACGAGCAGTACTTC. Its protein is CASSDRGQGTYEQYF. The rearrangement links TRBV19 to TRBJ2-7, with TRBD1 matching 9 bases. Germline V gene lookup returns CDR1 LNHDA and CDR2 SQIVND (reference sequence). This CDR3 comprises 15 residues. The V segment lost 6 bases and the J segment 2 bases; nucleotides outside the gene matches: 8.

This chain uses TRBV11-2 with TRBJ1-4; 11 bases are shared with TRBD1. CDR1 is SGHAT and CDR2 is FQNNGV in the germline V gene. With V trimmed by 1 base and J by 2 bases, 6 bases remained unmatched. This CDR3 has 18 residues. The CDR3 DNA reads TGTGCCAGCAGCTTAGGGGGACAGGGGGTAAGGACTAATGAAAAACTGTTTTTT. Amino acids: CASSLGGQGVRTNEKLFF.

The gene calls are TRBV3-1 (or the pseudogene TRBV3-2) and TRBJ2-4; D ambiguous. V lost 1 base and J 16 bases, leaving 17 bases between the germline ends. The germline V gene encodes CDR1 LGHDT and CDR2 YNNKEL (reference sequence). There are 13 residues in the CDR3. The CDR3: CASSQVEETKQYF. The CDR3 DNA follows: TGTGCCAGCAGCCAAGTCGAGGAGACAAAACAATACTTC.

The gene calls are TRBV28 and TRBJ1-4; the D is unclear. Germline CDR1 and CDR2: MDHEN and SYDVKM. This CDR3 region has 13 residues. Trimming took 7 bases from V and 5 from J, leaving 11 bases between them. CDR3 residues: CASNSPRNEKLFF. CDR3 in DNA: TGTGCCAGCAATTCACCCCGCAATGAAAAACTGTTTTTT.

This clone was observed a single time. The chain joins TRBV5-6 to TRBJ2-7, with D perhaps matching TRBD2 (5 bases). The CDR3 sequence is 14 residues long. The germline V gene has CDR1 SGHDT and CDR2 YYEEEE. V was clipped by 5 bases and J by 4 bases, with 16 bases between them. CDR3 sequence (DNA): TGTGCCAGCAGACTTTCCGGGAATAATTACGAGCAGTACTTC. Translated: CASRLSGNNYEQYF.

Comment on this clone: The sample contains more than one DNA sequence encoding this CDR3. The rearrangement links TRBV18 to TRBJ1-1, with 7 bases aligning to TRBD1. CDR3 length equals 15 residues. Germline V CDR1 and CDR2: KGHSH, LQKENI. V lost 0 bases, J lost 2 bases, and 3 bases stayed unmatched. The CDR3 DNA follows: TGTGCCAGCTCACCACCGGCAGGGGGTAACACTGAAGCTTTCTTT. Amino acids: CASSPPAGGNTEAFF.

The V and J genes are TRBV11-2 and TRBJ2-7, with D hard to call. CDR1 SGHAT and CDR2 FQNNGV come from the germline V gene. This CDR3 contains 13 residues. V gave up 1 base and J gave up 3 bases, with 7 bases separating them. The CDR3 DNA sequence: TGTGCCAGCAGCTTAGGATTAGTCTACGAGCAGTACTTC. Translated: CASSLGLVYEQYF.

This chain joins TRBV11-2 and TRBJ2-1; 9 bases map to TRBD2. The CDR3 sequence is 17 residues long. V shed 5 bases and J 6 bases; nucleotides not matched to a gene: 14. Germline V lookup: CDR1 SGHAT, CDR2 FQNNGV. The CDR3: CASSRQALAGYINEQFF. CDR3 bases: TGTGCCAGCAGCCGCCAGGCGCTAGCGGGGTACATCAATGAGCAGTTCTTC.

This chain connects TRBV5-4 to TRBJ2-1, with a possible D match to TRBD2 (6 bases). Germline CDR1 SGHNT, CDR2 YYREEE (reference sequence). The CDR3 sequence is 19 residues long. Trimming pared 4 bases from V and 0 bases from J, leaving 23 bases between. CDR3 loop: CASSPGGTSLTSSYNEQFF. The CDR3 DNA follows: TGTGCCAGCAGCCCCGGAGGGACCTCACTTACTAGCTCCTACAATGAGCAGTTCTTC.

The chain joins TRBV7-8 to TRBJ2-3; 9 bases agree with TRBD1. With V trimmed by 1 base and J by 5 bases, 4 bases remained unmatched. Germline-derived CDR1 and CDR2 are SGHVS and FQNEAQ. This CDR3 comprises 15 residues. CDR3 in DNA: TGTGCCAGCAGCTTAGGGACAGGGGTCCAAGATACGCAGTATTTT. Translating it yields CASSLGTGVQDTQYF. Drawing the rest from reference TRBV7-8 and TRBJ2-3, the complete variable domain is GAGVSQSPRYKVAKRGQDVALRCDPISGHVSLFWYQQALGQGPEFLTYFQNEAQLDKSGLPSDRFFAERPEGSVSTLKIQRTQQEDSAVYLCASSLGTGVQDTQYFGPGTRLTVL.

The chain links TRBV5-1 to TRBJ2-5, with a possible D match to TRBD1 (5 bases). Trimming stripped 6 bases from V and 1 base from J, with 16 bases between. Germline V gives CDR1 SGHRS, CDR2 YFSETQ. The CDR3 extends over 15 amino acids. The CDR3 DNA sequence: TGCGCCAGCATCACAGGCACCTCCACCCAAGAGACCCAGTACTTC. Its protein is CASITGTSTQETQYF.

V and J are TRBV4-3 and TRBJ2-7, with a weak D call TRBD2 (5 bases). V lost 3 bases, J lost 6 bases, and 15 bases lay in between. The CDR3 totals 14 residues. Per the germline V gene, CDR1 is LGHNA and CDR2 is YSLEER. The CDR3 region is CASSQTGISPEQYF. The CDR3 DNA reads as TGCGCCAGCAGCCAGACCGGGATAAGCCCCGAGCAGTACTTC.

The chain joins TRBV7-9 to TRBJ1-1, with D tentatively TRBD1 (6 bases). Germline V gene data show CDR1 as SEHNR and CDR2 as FQNEAQ (reference sequence). CDR3 length: 15 residues. Trimming stripped 5 bases from V and 0 bases from J, with 13 bases between. As DNA, the CDR3 is TGTGCCAGCAGCCTGGGGGACATCATGAACACTGAAGCTTTCTTT. Its protein product is CASSLGDIMNTEAFF.

The rearrangement links TRBV7-9 to TRBJ1-6, with D uncertain. Germline CDR1 reads SEHNR; CDR2 reads FQNEAQ (reference sequence). Trimming took off 5 bases at V and 0 bases at J, with 8 bases between the two ends. This CDR3 comprises 15 residues. The chain's CDR3 is CASSPTSSYNSPLHF. CDR3 nucleotides: TGTGCCAGCAGCCCGACGAGCTCCTATAATTCACCCCTCCACTTT.

The genes are TRBV20-1 and TRBJ1-2; D may be TRBD1 (5 bases). The CDR3 covers 11 residues. The germline gives CDR1 DFQATT, CDR2 SNEGSKA (reference sequence). The CDR3 region is CSLGERYGYTF. CDR3 DNA sequence: TGCAGCCTAGGGGAGAGGTATGGCTACACCTTC.

The V and J genes are TRBV27 and TRBJ2-3; weak D call: TRBD2 (5 bases). Germline CDR1 MNHEY, CDR2 SMNVEV (reference sequence). This CDR3 has 14 residues. Trimming stripped 5 bases from V and 8 bases from J, with 17 bases between. As DNA, the CDR3 is TGTGCCAGCAGTCCCACGTGGGGAGAGGGTACGCAGTATTTT. Translating it yields CASSPTWGEGTQYF.

The chain recombines TRBV7-9 with TRBJ1-1; D may be TRBD1 (6 bases). Trimming left V 4 bases short and J 11 bases short, with 17 bases between. The CDR3 is 13 amino acids. Germline lookup yields CDR1 SEHNR and CDR2 FQNEAQ (reference sequence). The CDR3 reads CASSSLNRDNAFF. Here the CDR3 DNA reads TGTGCCAGCAGCTCCCTAAACCGGGACAACGCTTTCTTT. Drawing the rest from reference TRBV7-9 and TRBJ1-1, the complete variable domain is DTGVSQNPRHKITKRGQNVTFRCDPISEHNRLYWYRQTLGQGPEFLTYFQNEAQLEKSRLLSDRFSAERPKGSFSTLEIQRTEQGDSAMYLCASSSLNRDNAFFGQGTRLTVV.

At least ten counts were recorded for this clone. This sequence joins TRBV27 and TRBJ2-1; D ambiguous. The germline V gene encodes CDR1 MNHEY and CDR2 SMNVEV (reference sequence). Trimming removed 4 bases from V and 3 bases from J, with 10 bases in between. The CDR3 runs to 14 residues. The CDR3 loop is CASSSSLRYNEQFF. CDR3 coding DNA: TGTGCCAGCAGTTCCAGTTTGCGCTACAATGAGCAGTTCTTC.